The 21 T cell receptor beta chains listed next were all sequenced from one sample in a study of blood T cell repertoires in COVID-19. Generated by immunoSEQ multiplex PCR, the TCRdb table keeps only in-frame clones and is missing some. The repertoire holds around 400,000 clones, with approximately 93% as singletons. The specimen was PBMCs or T cells enriched from blood (not recorded which). The receptors here all came from a woman aged 40 to 50 who had been exposed to COVID-19.

V is TRBV30 and J is TRBJ1-4; 7 nucleotides agree with TRBD1. This CDR3 comprises 15 residues. Trimming cost V 2 bases and J 6 bases; bases outside gene matches: 9. From germline, CDR1 is GTSNPN and CDR2 SVGIG (reference sequence). CDR3 sequence: CAWSTGQDRYEKLFF. The CDR3 DNA follows: TGTGCCTGGAGTACCGGACAGGACCGGTATGAAAAACTGTTTTTT.

V usage is TRBV20-1 and J usage is TRBJ1-2; a possible D gene is TRBD1 (5 bases). This CDR3 comprises 11 residues. Germline V gene lookup returns CDR1 DFQATT and CDR2 SNEGSKA (reference sequence). Trimming took off 2 bases at V and 13 bases at J, with 14 bases between the two ends. The CDR3: CSARKGQGRTF. CDR3 DNA sequence: TGCAGTGCTAGAAAAGGGCAGGGCCGCACCTTC.

V usage is TRBV30 and J usage is TRBJ1-6; 11 nucleotides agree with TRBD1. Germline CDR1 reads GTSNPN; CDR2 reads SVGIG (reference sequence). The CDR3 covers 14 residues. With 4 bases clipped from V and 7 bases from J, the junction kept 3 bases outside the gene matches. CDR3 nucleotide sequence: TGTGCCTGGAAGGGGGACAGGGGGAATTCACCCCTCCACTTT. It encodes CAWKGDRGNSPLHF.

This clone turned up a few times. This same CDR3 is encoded by further DNA sequences in the sample. The rearrangement uses TRBV9 and TRBJ1-5, with D unresolved. CDR3 length: 13 amino acids. Per germline, CDR1 SGDLS and CDR2 YYNGEE. The germline V and J ends were trimmed by 0 bases and 7 bases, with 8 bases remaining between them. The CDR3 region has the DNA TGTGCCAGCAGCGTAGGAGGGAGCCAGCCCCAGCATTTT. As protein: CASSVGGSQPQHF.

The chain combines TRBV18 with TRBJ1-1; D gene unclear. The CDR3 totals 14 residues. Germline assignment: CDR1 KGHSH and CDR2 LQKENI. The ends were cut back, 0 bases at V and 2 bases at J, with 7 bases in the middle. CDR3 sequence reads: CASSPPGVNTEAFF. The CDR3 region has the DNA TGTGCCAGCTCACCACCCGGGGTTAACACTGAAGCTTTCTTT. The full variable domain, rest sourced from reference TRBV18 and TRBJ1-1, is NAGVMQNPRHLVRRRGQEARLRCSPMKGHSHVYWYRQLPEEGLKFMVYLQKENIIDESGMPKERFSAEFPKEGPSILRIQQVVRGDSAAYFCASSPPGVNTEAFFGQGTRLTVV.

This clone was seen only once. This chain uses TRBV19 with TRBJ2-7; 12 bases are shared with TRBD1. V dropped 5 bases and J dropped 5; count of bases not matched to a gene: 7. The length of the CDR3 is 15 residues. Germline loops: CDR1 LNHDA, CDR2 SQIVND (reference sequence). The CDR3 DNA sequence: TGTGCCAGTAGTCCCCGGGACAGGGGGCGCAACGAGCAGTACTTC. Amino acid sequence: CASSPRDRGRNEQYF. The full variable domain, rest sourced from reference TRBV19 and TRBJ2-7, is DGGITQSPKYLFRKEGQNVTLSCEQNLNHDAMYWYRQDPGQGLRLIYYSQIVNDFQKGDIAEGYSVSREKKESFPLTVTSAQKNPTAFYLCASSPRDRGRNEQYFGPGTRLTVT.

The CDR3 spells CASSLGRLVGPDTQYF. As DNA, the CDR3 is TGTGCCAGCAGCTTAGGGCGACTAGTCGGCCCAGATACGCAGTATTTT. The rearrangement joins TRBV11-3 to TRBJ2-3; TRBD2 might be the D (6 bases). Trimming took 1 base from V and 4 from J, leaving 15 bases between them. Germline CDR1 SGHNT, CDR2 YENEEA. This CDR3 is built from 16 residues.

The chain combines TRBV19 with TRBJ1-5; 8 bases match TRBD1. Per germline, CDR1 LNHDA and CDR2 SQIVND (reference sequence). The CDR3 runs to 14 residues. With V trimmed by 9 bases and J by 4 bases, 8 bases remained unmatched. CDR3 residues: CASADRDANQPQHF. The CDR3 nucleotides are TGTGCCAGCGCGGACAGGGACGCAAATCAGCCCCAGCATTTT.

V usage is TRBV6-5 and J usage is TRBJ1-1, with D uncertain. CDR1 is MNHEY and CDR2 is SVGAGI in the germline V gene. This CDR3 contains 14 residues. Trimming stripped 2 bases from V and 1 base from J, with 8 bases between. CDR3 in amino acids: CASSYEAQNTEAFF. The CDR3 DNA reads TGTGCCAGCAGTTACGAGGCGCAGAACACTGAAGCTTTCTTT.

The gene calls are TRBV19 and TRBJ1-5, with 7 bases aligning to TRBD1. From germline, CDR1 is LNHDA and CDR2 SQIVND (reference sequence). CDR3 length: 19 amino acids. V dropped 2 bases and J dropped 0; count of bases not matched to a gene: 13. CDR3 in amino acids: CASSISSRDSVFSNQPQHF. For the CDR3, the DNA is TGTGCCAGTAGTATATCGTCCCGGGACAGTGTTTTTAGCAATCAGCCCCAGCATTTT. Drawing the rest from reference TRBV19 and TRBJ1-5, the complete variable domain is DGGITQSPKYLFRKEGQNVTLSCEQNLNHDAMYWYRQDPGQGLRLIYYSQIVNDFQKGDIAEGYSVSREKKESFPLTVTSAQKNPTAFYLCASSISSRDSVFSNQPQHFGDGTRLSIL.

On this clone itself: One end of the junction fails to match germline, which may point to a read error. The rearrangement links TRBV7-7 to TRBJ2-3; 7 nucleotides match TRBD1. This CDR3 is 15 amino acids long. The V gene's germline CDR1 is SSHAT and CDR2 FNYEAQ (reference sequence). The CDR3 DNA reads as TGTGCTAGCAGAGGGGACAGCCCAGGTTCGGATACGCAGTATTTT. Translation: CASRGDSPGSDTQYF.

The CDR3 is CASSYIQGTTEAFF. CDR3 coding DNA: TGTGCCAGCAGCTACATACAGGGGACTACTGAAGCTTTCTTT. This chain links TRBV3-1 (or the pseudogene TRBV3-2) with TRBJ1-1, with TRBD1 matching over 7 bases. This CDR3 spans 14 amino acids. The trim removed 5 bases at V and 5 bases at J, leaving 8 bases unmatched. CDR1 is LGHDT, CDR2 YNNKEL, per germline (reference sequence).

This chain connects TRBV7-3 to TRBJ1-1; a possible D gene is TRBD1 (5 bases). Germline V gives CDR1 SGHTA, CDR2 FQGTGA. Trimming shortened V by 4 bases and J by 6 bases, and 15 bases separated the two germline ends. There are 14 residues in the CDR3. The CDR3 DNA reads TGTGCCAGCAGCTCTACTCCGGGGGTCGCTGAAGCTTTCTTT. Amino acids: CASSSTPGVAEAFF.

This chain joins TRBV5-1 and TRBJ1-4, with 10 bases identical to TRBD1. The CDR3 runs 15 residues. The V segment lost 4 bases and the J segment 0 bases; nucleotides outside the gene matches: 0. Germline CDR1 reads SGHRS; CDR2 reads YFSETQ. The CDR3 is CASSGQGATNEKLFF. For the CDR3, the DNA is TGCGCCAGCAGCGGACAGGGGGCAACTAATGAAAAACTGTTTTTT.

The chain recombines TRBV7-9 with TRBJ2-1; 9 nucleotides match TRBD2. Per germline, CDR1 SEHNR and CDR2 FQNEAQ (reference sequence). J gave up 6 bases and V 4 bases, and 7 bases lay outside the gene matches. The CDR3 length is 15 residues. CDR3 sequence (DNA): TGTGCCAGCAGCTCGGTAGCGGGGGCCTTCAATGAGCAGTTCTTC. Translation gives CASSSVAGAFNEQFF.

The gene calls are TRBV7-2 and TRBJ1-2, with 7 bases identical to TRBD1. CDR3 length: 15 residues. With 5 bases clipped from V and 7 bases from J, the junction kept 13 bases outside the gene matches. In germline, CDR1 is SGHTA, CDR2 FQGNSA. CDR3 protein: CASSQTGLKRGGYTF. CDR3 DNA: TGTGCCAGCAGCCAGACAGGGCTGAAAAGGGGTGGCTACACCTTC.

The chain uses TRBV5-1 and TRBJ1-5; 7 bases are a match to TRBD1. Per germline, CDR1 SGHRS and CDR2 YFSETQ. This CDR3 spans 14 amino acids. The J segment lost 3 bases and the V segment lost 4 bases, leaving 4 bases of the junction unmatched. The CDR3 here is CASSLGGPNQPQHF. The CDR3 DNA sequence: TGCGCCAGCAGCCTAGGGGGCCCCAATCAGCCCCAGCATTTT.

This chain links TRBV9 with TRBJ1-5, with unresolved D. Germline V lookup: CDR1 SGDLS, CDR2 YYNGEE. The CDR3 is 14 amino acids. V was shortened by 5 bases and J by 6 bases, with 15 bases between the two germline ends. DNA for the CDR3: TGTGCCAGCAGTGCGAGTTCTTTATCTCAGCCCCAGCATTTT. Its protein is CASSASSLSQPQHF.

The chain uses TRBV7-2 and TRBJ2-4, with TRBD1 identical over 9 bases. The CDR3 has 19 residues. CDR1 SGHTA and CDR2 FQGNSA come from the germline V gene. V shed 1 base and J 0 bases; nucleotides not matched to a gene: 10. Here the CDR3 reads CASSLEKVDRGGAKNIQYF. CDR3 sequence (DNA): TGTGCCAGCAGCTTAGAGAAGGTTGACAGGGGGGGAGCCAAAAACATTCAGTACTTC.

J is TRBJ1-1 and V is TRBV7-9; the D gene is possibly TRBD1 (5 bases). The V and J ends lost 5 bases and 7 bases respectively, with 14 bases between them. Germline values: CDR1 SEHNR, CDR2 FQNEAQ (reference sequence). The CDR3 runs to 13 residues. CDR3 in amino acids: CASSPTSGGEAFF. CDR3 bases: TGTGCCAGCAGCCCGACCTCGGGGGGTGAAGCTTTCTTT.

The chain is built from TRBV14 and TRBJ2-4; tentative D call: TRBD2 (6 bases). This CDR3 region has 15 residues. Germline V gene data show CDR1 as SGHDN and CDR2 as FVKESK. V lost 0 bases and J 0 bases, leaving 6 bases between the germline ends. DNA of the CDR3: TGTGCCAGCAGCCAAGAGGGACTAGCCAAAAACATTCAGTACTTC. Encoded protein: CASSQEGLAKNIQYF. The complete variable domain, with remaining parts taken from reference TRBV14 and TRBJ2-4, reads EAGVTQFPSHSVIEKGQTVTLRCDPISGHDNLYWYRRVMGKEIKFLLHFVKESKQDESGMPNNRFLAERTGGTYSTLKVQPAELEDSGVYFCASSQEGLAKNIQYFGAGTRLSVL.